The 9 T cell receptor beta chains in this list originate from one sample, sequenced in a study of shared clonotypes between healthy human individuals. Assay used: immunoSEQ multiplex PCR; TCRdb lists only in-frame clones, some missing. The sample includes 450,000 to 500,000 clones, around 80% of them seen just once. Sequencing was done on a sample of PBMCs. These receptors were collected from a woman between 35 and 50 years old in good health. Some clones in this sample may be carry-over from other donors' samples.

The rearrangement joins TRBV5-1 to TRBJ2-2; 13 nucleotides agree with TRBD2. CDR1 is SGHRS, CDR2 YFSETQ, per germline. This CDR3 contains 16 residues. V shed 4 bases, J shed 5 bases, and the junction held 5 bases outside the gene matches. The CDR3 nucleotides read TGCGCCAGCAGCCCAGGACTAGCGGGAGTAACCGGGGAGCTGTTTTTT. Its protein is CASSPGLAGVTGELFF.

The chain has TRBV28 and TRBJ2-3; D is uncertain. Germline loops: CDR1 MDHEN, CDR2 SYDVKM. V lost 4 bases, J lost 6 bases, and 14 bases lay in between. This CDR3 has 14 residues. The CDR3 is CASSSRGDGDTQYF. CDR3 coding DNA: TGTGCCAGCAGTTCCCGTGGAGATGGCGATACGCAGTATTTT.

V and J are TRBV20-1 and TRBJ2-7; D remains ambiguous. The V gene's germline CDR1 is DFQATT and CDR2 SNEGSKA (reference sequence). CDR3 size: 11 residues. The CDR3 sequence is CSVGMVSEQYF. CDR3 nucleotide sequence: TGCAGCGTGGGGATGGTGAGCGAGCAGTACTTC.

This clone has more than one count but fewer than ten. The chain carries TRBV29-1 and TRBJ2-3, with 15 bases fitting TRBD2. Germline CDR1 is SQVTM and CDR2 is ANQGSEA. The V gene end was trimmed by 5 bases and the J gene end by 6 bases; junction bases not matched to a gene: 6. The CDR3 length is 15 residues. The CDR3 nucleotides are TGCAGCGTTTTTGGGACTAGCGGGGGGACGGATACGCAGTATTTT. It translates to CSVFGTSGGTDTQYF.

This clone was picked up one time. The chain recombines TRBV30 with TRBJ2-2, with 10 bases matching TRBD2. Trimming at V came to 1 base and at J to 7 bases, leaving 6 bases not matched to a gene. The germline CDR1 and CDR2 sequences are GTSNPN and SVGIG (reference sequence). The CDR3 length is 15 residues. This chain's CDR3 is CAWSGLAGEIGELFF. The CDR3 DNA reads as TGTGCCTGGAGTGGGCTAGCGGGAGAGATCGGGGAGCTGTTTTTT.

The chain uses TRBV21-1 and TRBJ2-2. TRBV21-1 is recorded as a pseudogene. The CDR3 loop spans 18 amino acids. The CDR3 sequence is CASSKRGAPTANTGELFF. The CDR3 DNA reads as TGTGCCAGCAGCAAAAGGGGAGCGCCGACCGCGAACACCGGGGAGCTGTTTTTT.

The chain links TRBV4-3 to TRBJ2-7; D is unclear. With 0 bases removed from V and 1 base from J, the gap between germline ends came to 10 bases. CDR3 length equals 15 residues. The germline V gene encodes CDR1 LGHNA and CDR2 YSLEER. As DNA, the CDR3 is TGCGCCAGCAGCCAAGAGTGGGGTCTGTCCTACGAGCAGTACTTC. Protein: CASSQEWGLSYEQYF.

The rearrangement joins TRBV12-5 to TRBJ1-1; D is perhaps TRBD1 (6 bases). The germline V gene has CDR1 LGHNT and CDR2 FRNRAP. The CDR3 has 14 residues. Deletions cut 7 bases from V and 4 bases from J, with 16 bases between. The DNA for the CDR3 is TGTGCTAGTGCCCCCCAGGACAGTGTCACTGAAGCTTTCTTT. This codes for CASAPQDSVTEAFF.

The chain couples TRBV4-1 to TRBJ2-7, with D possibly matching TRBD2 (6 bases). This CDR3 region has 14 residues. Germline V lookup: CDR1 MGHRA, CDR2 YSYEKL. V was cut by 1 base and J by 6 bases, with 13 bases left in between. The CDR3 loop reads CASSQGGGTGEQYF. CDR3 nucleotide sequence: TGCGCCAGCAGCCAAGGAGGCGGGACGGGCGAGCAGTACTTC.